These 29 T cell receptor beta chains were sequenced from one sample in a study of cytomegalovirus exposure and HLA in healthy donors. The PCR made use of 60 Vbeta and 13 Jbeta primers. Clones were read by immunoSEQ multiplex PCR, and TCRdb kept only the in-frame ones, dropping some. Of about 110,000 clones listed, 55% to 75% are singletons. Source material: PBMCs. Receptor source: a young man in good health and CMV-seropositive.

V and J are TRBV2 and TRBJ1-2; 9 bases map to TRBD1. After removal of 6 bases from V and 3 bases from J, the junction contained 5 bases not matched to a gene. The CDR3 has 14 residues. CDR1 SNHLY and CDR2 FYNNEI come from the germline V gene. The CDR3 DNA follows: TGTGCCAGCAGGGCCACAGGGGGCGACTATGGCTACACCTTC. It is translated as CASRATGGDYGYTF. The whole variable domain, remainder taken from reference TRBV2 and TRBJ1-2, is EPEVTQTPSHQVTQMGQEVILRCVPISNHLYFYWYRQILGQKVEFLVSFYNNEISEKSEIFDDQFSVERPDGSNFTLKIRSTKLEDSAMYFCASRATGGDYGYTFGSGTRLTVV.

This chain joins TRBV5-1 and TRBJ2-7, with D possibly being TRBD2 (6 bases). Trimming stripped 3 bases from V and 5 bases from J, with 15 bases between. Germline CDR1 SGHRS, CDR2 YFSETQ. The CDR3 contains 14 residues. The chain's CDR3 is CASSSSGREDEQYF. The DNA of the CDR3 is TGCGCCAGCAGCTCATCGGGTAGGGAGGACGAGCAGTACTTC.

The V and J genes are TRBV7-8 and TRBJ2-5, with 7 bases matching TRBD1. After removal of 1 base from V and 0 bases from J, the junction contained 2 bases not matched to a gene. The germline CDR1 and CDR2 sequences are SGHVS and FQNEAQ. The CDR3 has 15 residues. The CDR3: CASSLGRGYQETQYF. In nucleotides, the CDR3 is TGTGCCAGCAGCTTAGGCAGGGGGTACCAAGAGACCCAGTACTTC. Drawing the rest from reference TRBV7-8 and TRBJ2-5, the complete variable domain is GAGVSQSPRYKVAKRGQDVALRCDPISGHVSLFWYQQALGQGPEFLTYFQNEAQLDKSGLPSDRFFAERPEGSVSTLKIQRTQQEDSAVYLCASSLGRGYQETQYFGPGTRLLVL.

The genes are TRBV9 and TRBJ2-4; TRBD1 matches at 9 bases. This CDR3 comprises 17 residues. V lost 0 bases to trimming and J lost 6 bases; unmatched junction nucleotides: 10. The V gene's germline CDR1 is SGDLS and CDR2 YYNGEE. The CDR3 DNA is TGTGCCAGCAGCGTAGACATCATCGGGACAGGGAGAAACATTCAGTACTTC. Amino acids: CASSVDIIGTGRNIQYF.

The CDR3 here is CASSGTGAGQPQHF. The CDR3 DNA sequence: TGCGCCAGCAGTGGGACAGGGGCAGGACAGCCCCAGCATTTT. The chain employs TRBV10-2 and TRBJ1-5; TRBD1 matches at 9 bases. Per the germline V gene, CDR1 is WSHSY and CDR2 is SAAADI. V was clipped by 4 bases and J by 7 bases; unmatched bases: 5. This CDR3 has 14 residues.

This clone was seen a handful of times. The chain is built from TRBV10-3 and TRBJ2-2; 7 bases line up with TRBD1. CDR1 ENHRY and CDR2 SYGVKD come from the germline V gene. Unmatched junction bases numbered 7, after V lost 7 bases and J lost 2 bases. This CDR3 is built from 15 residues. CDR3 sequence: CAITPGQQNTGELFF. In DNA, the CDR3 is TGTGCCATCACTCCGGGACAGCAAAACACCGGGGAGCTGTTTTTT.

The chain couples TRBV5-1 to TRBJ1-2, with D tentatively TRBD1 (5 bases). V lost 0 bases, J lost 7 bases, and 10 bases lay in between. The CDR3 runs 13 residues. Germline V gives CDR1 SGHRS, CDR2 YFSETQ. The CDR3 region is CASSLAGEAGYTF. CDR3 nucleotides: TGCGCCAGCAGCTTGGCGGGGGAGGCTGGCTACACCTTC.

The gene calls are TRBV4-2 and TRBJ1-2; a weak D match, TRBD1 (5 bases). The CDR3 covers 16 residues. Germline assignment: CDR1 LGHNA and CDR2 YNFKEQ. The V end was cut by 3 bases, the J end by 4 bases, with 18 bases between. The CDR3 sequence is CASSHENPGLSYGYTF. CDR3 nucleotides: TGTGCCAGCAGCCATGAGAATCCGGGACTTAGCTATGGCTACACCTTC.

This chain joins TRBV6-1 and TRBJ1-5; 9 bases match TRBD1. The CDR3 sequence is 15 residues long. The V and J ends lost 7 bases and 3 bases, in that order; junction bases with no gene match: 7. Germline CDR1 and CDR2: MNHNS and SASEGT. This CDR3 is CASTGTGLSNQPQHF. As DNA, the CDR3 is TGTGCCAGCACCGGGACAGGGCTCTCCAATCAGCCCCAGCATTTT.

In this sample, this clone turned up a few times. V is TRBV5-4 and J is TRBJ2-3; D perhaps matches TRBD2 (5 bases). Germline V gene sequence: CDR1 SGHNT, CDR2 YYREEE (reference sequence). V was cut by 6 bases and J by 14 bases, with 28 bases left in between. The CDR3 totals 15 residues. The CDR3: CASTFNPASGGSVYF. The DNA for the CDR3 is TGTGCCAGCACCTTTAACCCAGCTAGTGGTGGGAGCGTGTATTTT. The full variable domain, in which reference TRBV5-4 and TRBJ2-3 provide the parts outside the CDR3, is ETGVTQSPTHLIKTRGQQVTLRCSSQSGHNTVSWYQQALGQGPQFIFQYYREEENGRGNFPPRFSGLQFPNYSSELNVNALELDDSALYLCASTFNPASGGSVYFGPGTRLTVL.

The V gene is TRBV19, the J gene TRBJ1-1; 11 positions agree with TRBD1. The germline gives CDR1 LNHDA, CDR2 SQIVND (reference sequence). CDR3 length equals 14 residues. V was clipped by 5 bases and J by 4 bases; unmatched bases: 3. DNA of the CDR3: TGTGCCAGTAGTGTGGGACAGGGGGTCACTGAAGCTTTCTTT. Its protein is CASSVGQGVTEAFF.

This rearrangement joins TRBV5-1 to TRBJ2-1, with TRBD2 identical over 8 bases. Germline lookup yields CDR1 SGHRS and CDR2 YFSETQ. The CDR3 is 17 amino acids. V was clipped by 0 bases and J by 0 bases; unmatched bases: 5. The CDR3 is CASSLGSGGLSYNEQFF. CDR3 bases: TGCGCCAGCAGCTTGGGGAGCGGGGGCCTCTCCTACAATGAGCAGTTCTTC.

The chain has TRBV5-6 and TRBJ1-5; TRBD1 might be the D (6 bases). Looked up from germline, CDR1 is SGHDT and CDR2 is YYEEEE. The CDR3 is 13 residues long. V was clipped by 3 bases and J by 5 bases, with 9 bases between them. In DNA form, the CDR3 reads TGTGCCAGCAGCTCAGGGGTCTATCAGCCCCAGCATTTT. Encoded protein: CASSSGVYQPQHF.

This clone turned up a few times. J is TRBJ1-2 and V is TRBV25-1; TRBD1 is a possible D gene (6 bases). V lost 4 bases and J lost 8, with 11 bases in between. This CDR3 spans 12 amino acids. Germline V gives CDR1 MGHDK, CDR2 SYGVNS. In DNA form, the CDR3 reads TGTGCCAGCAGTGCCCAGGGGTACGGCTACACCTTC. It translates to CASSAQGYGYTF.

A single count supports this clone. The chain has TRBV9 and TRBJ1-4; D is unclear. This CDR3 is 15 amino acids long. The germline V gene encodes CDR1 SGDLS and CDR2 YYNGEE. V lost 2 bases and J lost 6, with 14 bases in between. CDR3 amino acids: CASSVGLAGYEKLFF. The CDR3 nucleotides read TGTGCCAGCAGCGTCGGTCTAGCGGGGTATGAAAAACTGTTTTTT.

This clone has just a few counts. V usage is TRBV6-1 and J usage is TRBJ2-5; tentative D call: TRBD1 (6 bases). The length of the CDR3 is 13 residues. Per the germline V gene, CDR1 is MNHNS and CDR2 is SASEGT. V dropped 7 bases and J dropped 3 bases, with 12 bases sitting between them. In DNA, the CDR3 is TGTGCCAGCATCAGGGGATCGGAAGAGACCCAGTACTTC. It translates to CASIRGSEETQYF.

The chain combines TRBV15 with TRBJ1-1; TRBD1 agrees at 7 bases. The CDR3 spans 15 residues. CDR1 LNHNV and CDR2 YYDKDF come from the germline V gene (reference sequence). V trimming: 0 bases; J trimming: 6 bases; junction bases outside the gene matches: 7. This CDR3 is CATSRDFFDRAEAFF. CDR3 nucleotides: TGTGCCACCAGCAGAGATTTTTTCGACAGGGCTGAAGCTTTCTTT.

This clone was counted only a few times. The chain has TRBV5-1 and TRBJ2-7; TRBD1 matches at 12 bases. The germline CDR1 and CDR2 sequences are SGHRS and YFSETQ. This CDR3 has 16 amino acids. V was pared by 0 bases and J by 7 bases, with 8 bases of the junction left unmatched. CDR3 in DNA: TGCGCCAGCAGCTTGGGGGGGACAGGGGGCTTTGGTGAGCAGTACTTC. This encodes CASSLGGTGGFGEQYF.

The sample holds one count of this clone. This chain's CDR3 is CAWDRGGPEAFF. The CDR3 bases are TGTGCCTGGGACAGGGGAGGTCCTGAAGCTTTCTTT. The V call is TRBV30, the J call TRBJ1-1, with 8 nucleotides matching TRBD1. The CDR3 contains 12 residues. The J segment lost 6 bases and the V segment lost 5 bases, leaving 5 bases of the junction unmatched. CDR1 and CDR2 (germline): GTSNPN, SVGIG (reference sequence).

This clone has only a few counts. The genes are TRBV11-3 and TRBJ2-2; D remains unclear. This CDR3 spans 14 amino acids. V lost 0 bases and J 4 bases, leaving 6 bases between the germline ends. Germline V gene lookup returns CDR1 SGHNT and CDR2 YENEEA. The CDR3 nucleotides are TGTGCCAGCAGCTTAGATCTCGGCACCGGGGAGCTGTTTTTT. Translation gives CASSLDLGTGELFF.

This clone has more than one count but fewer than ten. This rearrangement joins TRBV5-8 to TRBJ2-7; 9 bases fit TRBD1. The CDR3 runs to 15 residues. Per the germline V gene, CDR1 is SGHTS and CDR2 is YDEGEE. The V and J ends lost 0 bases and 2 bases, in that order; junction bases with no gene match: 3. The CDR3 sequence is CASSLAQGAPYEQYF. In DNA form, the CDR3 reads TGTGCCAGCAGCTTGGCACAGGGGGCCCCCTACGAGCAGTACTTC.

This clone was observed a few times. This chain joins TRBV5-1 and TRBJ2-7; 7 bases are a match to TRBD1. Trimming took 2 bases from V and 6 from J; bases not matched to a gene: 2. Looked up from germline, CDR1 is SGHRS and CDR2 is YFSETQ. This CDR3 comprises 12 residues. CDR3 region: CASSLGDSEQYF. DNA for the CDR3: TGCGCCAGCAGCTTAGGGGACAGCGAGCAGTACTTC. Filled out from reference TRBV5-1 and TRBJ2-7, the complete variable domain reads KAGVTQTPRYLIKTRGQQVTLSCSPISGHRSVSWYQQTPGQGLQFLFEYFSETQRNKGNFPGRFSGRQFSNSRSEMNVSTLELGDSALYLCASSLGDSEQYFGPGTRLTVT.

There are a few counts of this clone. This chain uses TRBV6-4 with TRBJ2-3; 11 positions match TRBD2. From germline, CDR1 is MRHNA and CDR2 SNTAGT. Germline trimming cut 4 bases from V and 4 bases from J; bases unmatched to any gene: 4. The CDR3 is made up of 15 amino acids. As DNA, the CDR3 is TGTGCCAGCAGTGGTCTAGCGGGGGGTGCAGATACGCAGTATTTT. It encodes CASSGLAGGADTQYF.

V usage is TRBV6-1 and J usage is TRBJ1-2, with D tentatively TRBD1 (5 bases). Per the germline V gene, CDR1 is MNHNS and CDR2 is SASEGT. This CDR3 is 13 amino acids long. The V end was cut by 1 base, the J end by 6 bases, with 9 bases between. The CDR3 here is CASSEGGLDGYTF. The CDR3 DNA follows: TGTGCCAGCAGTGAAGGGGGCCTGGATGGCTACACCTTC.

As concerns this clone: A junction end diverges from the germline sequence, so it may reflect a read error. CDR3 loop: CASTRLGTEAFF. DNA of the CDR3: TGTGCCAGCACACGTTTGGGCACTGAGGCTTTCTTT. The rearrangement joins TRBV6-5 to TRBJ1-1; no clear D. The CDR3 contains 12 residues. From germline, CDR1 is MNHEY and CDR2 SVGAGI.

This clone was observed a few times. The chain joins TRBV6-6 to TRBJ1-5, with TRBD1 identical over 8 bases. The CDR3 consists of 14 residues. Germline V gene sequence: CDR1 MNHNY, CDR2 SVGAGI (reference sequence). With V trimmed by 7 bases and J by 2 bases, 4 bases remained unmatched. The chain's CDR3 is CASKTGVGNQPQHF. CDR3 in DNA: TGTGCCAGCAAGACAGGGGTGGGCAATCAGCCCCAGCATTTT.

This clone was counted once. This chain joins TRBV27 and TRBJ2-1; D perhaps matches TRBD1 (5 bases). Germline V gives CDR1 MNHEY, CDR2 SMNVEV (reference sequence). This CDR3 comprises 14 residues. The V and J ends lost 3 bases and 3 bases respectively, with 9 bases between them. CDR3 nucleotide sequence: TGTGCCAGCAGTTTTGGGGCTGGCTACAATGAGCAGTTCTTC. Protein sequence: CASSFGAGYNEQFF.

The chain couples TRBV7-2 to TRBJ1-1; 8 nucleotides agree with TRBD1. The V gene's germline CDR1 is SGHTA and CDR2 FQGNSA. Trimming removed 6 bases from V and 4 bases from J; junction bases left unmatched: 7. This CDR3 is 14 amino acids long. CDR3 DNA: TGTGCCAGCAGTTATGGGACAGGAGTCACTGAAGCTTTCTTT. Amino acid sequence: CASSYGTGVTEAFF.

The chain recombines TRBV6-1 with TRBJ1-5; no firm D call. Looked up from germline, CDR1 is MNHNS and CDR2 is SASEGT. Trimming removed 6 bases at V and 4 bases at J, with 10 bases between. This CDR3 contains 13 residues. The chain's CDR3 is CASSLELNQPQHF. In DNA form, the CDR3 reads TGTGCCAGCAGCTTGGAGCTTAATCAGCCCCAGCATTTT.